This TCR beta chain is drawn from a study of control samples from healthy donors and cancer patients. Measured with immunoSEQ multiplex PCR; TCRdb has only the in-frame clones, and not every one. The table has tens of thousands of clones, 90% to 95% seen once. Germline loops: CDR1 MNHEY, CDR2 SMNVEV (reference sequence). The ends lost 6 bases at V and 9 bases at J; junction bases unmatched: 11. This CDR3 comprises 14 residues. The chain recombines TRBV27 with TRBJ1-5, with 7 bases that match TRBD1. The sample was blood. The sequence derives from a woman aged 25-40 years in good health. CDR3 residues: CASRRGPMRWPQHF. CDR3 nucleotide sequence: TGTGCCAGCAGGAGGGGGCCTATGAGGTGGCCCCAGCATTTT.